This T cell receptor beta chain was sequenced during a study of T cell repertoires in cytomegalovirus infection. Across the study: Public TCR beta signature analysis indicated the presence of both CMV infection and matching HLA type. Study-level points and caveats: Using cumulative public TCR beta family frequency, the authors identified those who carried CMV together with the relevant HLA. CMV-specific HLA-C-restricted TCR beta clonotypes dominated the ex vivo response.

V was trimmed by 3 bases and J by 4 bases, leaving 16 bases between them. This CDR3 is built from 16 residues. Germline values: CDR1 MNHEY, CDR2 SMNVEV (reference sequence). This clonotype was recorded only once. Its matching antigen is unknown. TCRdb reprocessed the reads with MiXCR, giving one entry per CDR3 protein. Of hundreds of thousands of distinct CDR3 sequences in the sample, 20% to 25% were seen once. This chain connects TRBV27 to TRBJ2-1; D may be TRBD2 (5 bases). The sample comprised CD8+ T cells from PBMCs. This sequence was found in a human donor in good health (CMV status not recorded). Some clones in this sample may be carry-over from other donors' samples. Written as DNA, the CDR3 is TGTGCCAGCAGTTTTTTGGTTACCGGAGGTTACAATGAGCAGTTCTTC. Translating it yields CASSFLVTGGYNEQFF.